This entry describes one T cell receptor (beta chain). These data belong to a study of blood T cell repertoires in COVID-19. Study summary: Samples came from the United States, Italy and Spain, spanning acute and convalescent COVID-19.

V lost 4 bases to trimming and J lost 7 bases, with 14 bases between them. This CDR3 contains 13 residues. CDR1 is MNHNY, CDR2 SVGAGI, per germline (reference sequence). As processed by the authors: By means of reference gene primer amplification, nucleated cell counts were estimated. The table came from immunoSEQ multiplex PCR; TCRdb's copy has only in-frame clones and leaves some out. D and trimming were read from the DNA, whereas the V and J calls and clone size are those reported in that table. This table holds more than 250,000 clones, approximately 86% found once. Sequenced input: peripheral blood. The chain joins TRBV6-6 to TRBJ2-7; D is perhaps TRBD1 (5 bases). The sequence was obtained from a woman aged 25-40 years who had recovered from COVID-19. The CDR3 region is CASSFQGPGEQYF. CDR3 nucleotide sequence: TGTGCCAGCAGTTTCCAGGGTCCTGGGGAGCAGTACTTC.